This TCR beta chain appears in the sequencing data of a study of T cells after yellow fever vaccination. Study-level points and caveats: Across the CD4 and CD8 compartments, a small share of clonotypes was present in both. Though it reached lower strength, the secondary response hit its peak faster, day 5 versus 15. Post-booster samples contained most primary-vaccination clones (approximately 96% CD4, 70% to 90% CD8).

A few counts support this clonotype. As yet, its antigen is unknown. Trimming pared 0 bases from V and 4 bases from J, leaving 10 bases between. This CDR3 is 15 amino acids long. The germline CDR1 and CDR2 sequences are LGHNA and YNFKEQ. TCRdb re-called the 5' RACE reads with MiXCR, one entry per CDR3 protein. The sample includes around 250,000 distinct CDR3 sequences, less than 8.5% of them seen just once. The receptor comes from a man younger than 40 who received the YFV17D yellow fever vaccine. The material sequenced was CD4+ T cells sorted from PBMCs, taken 15 days after the yellow fever booster vaccination. The chain combines TRBV4-2 with TRBJ2-4, with D hard to call. In DNA form, the CDR3 reads TGTGCCAGCAGCCAAGACAGGCACGGGAAAAACATTCAGTACTTC. This translates into CASSQDRHGKNIQYF.